This TCR beta chain was sequenced during a study of blood T cell repertoires in COVID-19. The CDR3 sequence is 17 residues long. The V gene end was trimmed by 3 bases and the J gene end by 0 bases; junction bases not matched to a gene: 10. CDR1 and CDR2 (germline): MDHEN, SYDVKM. Profiled with immunoSEQ multiplex PCR; TCRdb holds only in-frame clones, not every one. The repertoire holds some 96,000 clones, with roughly 85% as singletons. Sequenced: peripheral blood. V and J are TRBV28 and TRBJ2-7; TRBD2 agrees at 8 bases. The sequence came from a man in his 70s with active or convalescent COVID-19. CDR3 protein: CASSFPPGGGSSYEQYF. The CDR3 coding sequence is TGTGCCAGCAGTTTTCCCCCTGGCGGGGGGAGCTCCTACGAGCAGTACTTC. The variable domain in full, with the rest retrieved from reference TRBV28 and TRBJ2-7, is DVKVTQSSRYLVKRTGEKVFLECVQDMDHENMFWYRQDPGLGLRLIYFSYDVKMKEKGDIPEGYSVSREKKERFSLILESASTNQTSMYLCASSFPPGGGSSYEQYFGPGTRLTVT.